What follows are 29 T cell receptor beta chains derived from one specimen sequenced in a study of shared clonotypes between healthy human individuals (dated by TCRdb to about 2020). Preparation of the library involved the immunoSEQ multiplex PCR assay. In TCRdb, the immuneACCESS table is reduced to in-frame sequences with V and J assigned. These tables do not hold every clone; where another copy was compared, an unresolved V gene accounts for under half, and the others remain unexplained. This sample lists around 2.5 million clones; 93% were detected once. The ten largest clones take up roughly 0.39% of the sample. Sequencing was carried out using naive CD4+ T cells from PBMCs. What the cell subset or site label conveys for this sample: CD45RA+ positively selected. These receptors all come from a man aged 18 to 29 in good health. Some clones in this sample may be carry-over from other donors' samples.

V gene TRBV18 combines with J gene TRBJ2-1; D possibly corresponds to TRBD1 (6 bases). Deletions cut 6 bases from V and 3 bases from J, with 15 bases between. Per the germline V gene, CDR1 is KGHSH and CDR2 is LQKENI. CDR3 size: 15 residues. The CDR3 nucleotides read TGTGCCAGCTCCCCTCGACAGGATCACTACAATGAGCAGTTCTTC. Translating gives CASSPRQDHYNEQFF. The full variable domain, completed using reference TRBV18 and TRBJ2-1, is NAGVMQNPRHLVRRRGQEARLRCSPMKGHSHVYWYRQLPEEGLKFMVYLQKENIIDESGMPKERFSAEFPKEGPSILRIQQVVRGDSAAYFCASSPRQDHYNEQFFGPGTRLTVL.

The CDR3, as DNA: TGTGCCAGCAGCCGACAGCAGGGGGTAGCCGATGGCTACACCTTC. This sequence encodes CASSRQQGVADGYTF. This rearrangement joins TRBV14 to TRBJ1-2, with 7 bases fitting TRBD1. The CDR3 length is 15 residues. The germline CDR1 and CDR2 sequences are SGHDN and FVKESK. Trimming cost V 4 bases and J 6 bases; bases outside gene matches: 11.

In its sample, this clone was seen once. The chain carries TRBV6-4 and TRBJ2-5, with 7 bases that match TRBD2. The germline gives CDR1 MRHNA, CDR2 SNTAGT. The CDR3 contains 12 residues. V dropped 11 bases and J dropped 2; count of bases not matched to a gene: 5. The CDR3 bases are TGTGCCGTCCGCGGGAGTCAAGAGACCCAGTACTTC. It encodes CAVRGSQETQYF.

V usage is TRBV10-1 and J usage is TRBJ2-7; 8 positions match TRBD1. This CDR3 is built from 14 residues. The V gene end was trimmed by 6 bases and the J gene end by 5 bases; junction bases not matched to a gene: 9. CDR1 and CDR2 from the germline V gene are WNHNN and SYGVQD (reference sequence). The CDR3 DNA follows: TGCGCCAGCAGCGCAGGGGGCGCGATCCACGAGCAGTACTTC. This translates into CASSAGGAIHEQYF.

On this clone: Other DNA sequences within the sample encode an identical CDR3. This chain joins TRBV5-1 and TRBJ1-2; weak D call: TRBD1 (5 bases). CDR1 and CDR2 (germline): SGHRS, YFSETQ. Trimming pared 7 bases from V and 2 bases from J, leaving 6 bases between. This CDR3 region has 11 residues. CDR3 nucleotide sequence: TGCGCCAGCGGGGGGAACTATGGCTACACCTTC. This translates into CASGGNYGYTF.

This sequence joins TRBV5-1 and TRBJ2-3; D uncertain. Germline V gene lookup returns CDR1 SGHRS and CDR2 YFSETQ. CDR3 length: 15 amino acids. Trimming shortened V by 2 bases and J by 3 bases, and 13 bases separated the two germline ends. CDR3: CASSLRAAGTDTQYF. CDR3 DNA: TGCGCCAGCAGCTTAAGGGCCGCAGGTACAGATACGCAGTATTTT.

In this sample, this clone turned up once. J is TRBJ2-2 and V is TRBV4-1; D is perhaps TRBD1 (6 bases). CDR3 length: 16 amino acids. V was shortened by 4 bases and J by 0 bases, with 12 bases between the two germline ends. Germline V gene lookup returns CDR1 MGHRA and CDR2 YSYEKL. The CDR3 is CASSRRDNTNTGELFF. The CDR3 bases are TGCGCCAGCAGCCGTCGGGACAACACGAACACCGGGGAGCTGTTTTTT.

For the CDR3, the DNA is TGTGCCAGCAGCCCCGCAGGGGGAAGGTACACTGAAGCTTTCTTT. Its protein product is CASSPAGGRYTEAFF. This chain connects TRBV28 to TRBJ1-1; 7 positions agree with TRBD1. The CDR3 extends over 15 amino acids. CDR1 and CDR2 (germline): MDHEN, SYDVKM. V lost 6 bases and J lost 3; bases outside the gene matches: 10.

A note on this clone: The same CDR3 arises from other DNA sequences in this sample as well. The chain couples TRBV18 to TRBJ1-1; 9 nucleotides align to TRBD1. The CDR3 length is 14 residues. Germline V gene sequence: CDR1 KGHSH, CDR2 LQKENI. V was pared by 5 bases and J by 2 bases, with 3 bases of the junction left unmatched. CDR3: CASSAGQGNTEAFF. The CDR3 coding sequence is TGTGCCAGCTCAGCGGGACAGGGTAACACTGAAGCTTTCTTT.

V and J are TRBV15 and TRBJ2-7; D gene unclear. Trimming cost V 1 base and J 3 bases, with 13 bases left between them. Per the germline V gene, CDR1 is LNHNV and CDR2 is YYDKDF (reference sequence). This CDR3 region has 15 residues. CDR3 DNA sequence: TGTGCCACCAGCAGAGCAGAAGCTTGGGGCTACGAGCAGTACTTC. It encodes CATSRAEAWGYEQYF.

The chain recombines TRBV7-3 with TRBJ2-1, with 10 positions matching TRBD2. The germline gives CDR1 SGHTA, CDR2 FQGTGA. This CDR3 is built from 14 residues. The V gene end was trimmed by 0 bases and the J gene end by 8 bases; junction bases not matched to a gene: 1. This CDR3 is CASSLTTSGDEQFF. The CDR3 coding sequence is TGTGCCAGCAGCTTAACTACTAGCGGGGATGAGCAGTTCTTC.

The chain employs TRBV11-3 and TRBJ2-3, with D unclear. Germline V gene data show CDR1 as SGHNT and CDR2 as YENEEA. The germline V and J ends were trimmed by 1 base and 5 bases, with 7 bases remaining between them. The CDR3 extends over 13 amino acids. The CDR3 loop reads CASSLGAVDTQYF. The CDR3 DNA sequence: TGTGCCAGCAGCTTAGGGGCAGTAGATACGCAGTATTTT.

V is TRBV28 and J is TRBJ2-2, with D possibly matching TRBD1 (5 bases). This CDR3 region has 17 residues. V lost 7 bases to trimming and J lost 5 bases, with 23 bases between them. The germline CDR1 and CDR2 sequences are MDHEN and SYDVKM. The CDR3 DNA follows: TGTGCCAGCACCCTAGATCCCGCAGGGTTGGGGACCGGGGAGCTGTTTTTT. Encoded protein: CASTLDPAGLGTGELFF.

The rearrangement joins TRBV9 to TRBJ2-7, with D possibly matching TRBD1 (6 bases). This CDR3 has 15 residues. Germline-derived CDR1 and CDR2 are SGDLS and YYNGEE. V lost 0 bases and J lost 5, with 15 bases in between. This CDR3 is CASSVADSTNHEQYF. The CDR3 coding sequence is TGTGCCAGCAGCGTAGCGGACAGCACGAACCACGAGCAGTACTTC. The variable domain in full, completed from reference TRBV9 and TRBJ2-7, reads DSGVTQTPKHLITATGQRVTLRCSPRSGDLSVYWYQQSLDQGLQFLIQYYNGEERAKGNILERFSAQQFPDLHSELNLSSLELGDSALYFCASSVADSTNHEQYFGPGTRLTVT.

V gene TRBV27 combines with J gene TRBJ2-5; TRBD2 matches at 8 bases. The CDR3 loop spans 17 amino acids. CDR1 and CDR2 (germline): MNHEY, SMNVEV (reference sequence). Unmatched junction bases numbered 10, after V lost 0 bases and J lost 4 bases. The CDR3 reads CASSLSGFREGRETQYF. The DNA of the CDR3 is TGTGCCAGCAGTTTATCCGGTTTTCGGGAGGGCCGAGAGACCCAGTACTTC.

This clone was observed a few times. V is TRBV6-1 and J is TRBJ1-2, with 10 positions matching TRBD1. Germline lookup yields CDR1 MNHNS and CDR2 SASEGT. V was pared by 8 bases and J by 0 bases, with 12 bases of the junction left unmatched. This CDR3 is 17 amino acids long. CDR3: CASRGDRGRHSNYGYTF. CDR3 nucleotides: TGTGCCAGCCGTGGAGACAGGGGGCGACACTCTAACTATGGCTACACCTTC.

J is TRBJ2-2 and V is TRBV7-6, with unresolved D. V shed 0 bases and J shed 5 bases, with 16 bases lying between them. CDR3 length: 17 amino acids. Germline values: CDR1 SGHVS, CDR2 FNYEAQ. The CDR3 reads CASSLALKQVGTGELFF. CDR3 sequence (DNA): TGTGCCAGCAGCTTAGCGCTCAAGCAGGTGGGGACCGGGGAGCTGTTTTTT.

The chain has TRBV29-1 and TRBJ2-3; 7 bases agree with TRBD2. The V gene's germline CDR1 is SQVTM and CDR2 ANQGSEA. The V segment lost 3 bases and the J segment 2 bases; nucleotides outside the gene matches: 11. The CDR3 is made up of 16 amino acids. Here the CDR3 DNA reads TGCAGCGTTGATAGGAGGCTAGCGGAGTCCACAGATACGCAGTATTTT. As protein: CSVDRRLAESTDTQYF.

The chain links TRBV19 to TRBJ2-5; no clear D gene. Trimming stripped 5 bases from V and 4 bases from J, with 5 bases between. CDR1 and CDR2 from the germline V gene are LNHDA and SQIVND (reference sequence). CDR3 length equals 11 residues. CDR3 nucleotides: TGTGCCAGTAGTCTCGGAGAGACCCAGTACTTC. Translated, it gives CASSLGETQYF.

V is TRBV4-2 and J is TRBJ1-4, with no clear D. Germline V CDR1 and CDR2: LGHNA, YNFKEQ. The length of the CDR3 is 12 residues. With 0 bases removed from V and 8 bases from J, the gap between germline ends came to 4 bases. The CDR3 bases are TGTGCCAGCAGCCAAGATGCGGAAAAACTGTTTTTT. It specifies CASSQDAEKLFF.

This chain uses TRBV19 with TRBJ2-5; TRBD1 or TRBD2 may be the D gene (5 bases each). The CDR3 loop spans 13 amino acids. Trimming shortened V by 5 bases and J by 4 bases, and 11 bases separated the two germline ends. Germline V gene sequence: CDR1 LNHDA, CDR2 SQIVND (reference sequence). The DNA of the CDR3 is TGTGCCAGTAGTCTCCAGAGGGGAGAGACCCAGTACTTC. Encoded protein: CASSLQRGETQYF.

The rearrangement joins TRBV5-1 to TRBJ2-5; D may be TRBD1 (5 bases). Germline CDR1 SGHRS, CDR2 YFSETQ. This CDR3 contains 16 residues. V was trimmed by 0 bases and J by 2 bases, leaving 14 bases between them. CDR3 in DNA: TGCGCCAGCAGCTTGGCCGGTAGAAGGGGACAAGAGACCCAGTACTTC. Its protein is CASSLAGRRGQETQYF.

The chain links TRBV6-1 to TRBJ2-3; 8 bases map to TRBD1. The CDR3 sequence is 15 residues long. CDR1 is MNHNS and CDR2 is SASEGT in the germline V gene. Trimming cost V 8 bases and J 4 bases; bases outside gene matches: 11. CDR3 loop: CASAKRDRGADTQYF. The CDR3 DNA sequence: TGTGCCAGCGCAAAGCGTGACAGGGGCGCAGATACGCAGTATTTT.

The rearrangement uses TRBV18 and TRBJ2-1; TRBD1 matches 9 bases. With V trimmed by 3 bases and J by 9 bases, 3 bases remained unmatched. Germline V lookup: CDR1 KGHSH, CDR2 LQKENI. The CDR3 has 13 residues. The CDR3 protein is CASSPGQGIEQFF. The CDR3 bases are TGTGCCAGCTCACCGGGACAGGGTATTGAGCAGTTCTTC.

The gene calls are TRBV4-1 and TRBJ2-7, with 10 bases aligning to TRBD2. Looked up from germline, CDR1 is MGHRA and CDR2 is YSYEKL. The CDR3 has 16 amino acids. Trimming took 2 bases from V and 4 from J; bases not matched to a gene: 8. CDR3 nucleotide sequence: TGCGCCAGCAGCCAAAACCCGACTAGCGGGTCATACGAGCAGTACTTC. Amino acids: CASSQNPTSGSYEQYF.

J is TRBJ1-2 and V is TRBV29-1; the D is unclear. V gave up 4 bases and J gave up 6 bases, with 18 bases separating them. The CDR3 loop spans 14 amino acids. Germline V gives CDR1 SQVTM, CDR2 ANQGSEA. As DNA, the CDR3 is TGCAGCGTTGCCCCCCCTGAGCGGTCCCATGGCTACACCTTC. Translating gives CSVAPPERSHGYTF.

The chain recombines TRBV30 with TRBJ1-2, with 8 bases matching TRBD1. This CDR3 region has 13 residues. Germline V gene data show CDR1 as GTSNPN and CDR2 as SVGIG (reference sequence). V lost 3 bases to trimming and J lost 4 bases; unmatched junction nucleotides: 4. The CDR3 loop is CAWRAGGSYGYTF. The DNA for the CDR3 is TGTGCCTGGAGAGCAGGGGGCAGCTATGGCTACACCTTC.

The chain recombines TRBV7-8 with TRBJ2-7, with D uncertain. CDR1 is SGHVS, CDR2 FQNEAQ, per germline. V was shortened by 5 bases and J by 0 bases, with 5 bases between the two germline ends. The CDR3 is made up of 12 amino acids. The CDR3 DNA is TGTGCCAGCAGCCGGGTCTCCTACGAGCAGTACTTC. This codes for CASSRVSYEQYF.

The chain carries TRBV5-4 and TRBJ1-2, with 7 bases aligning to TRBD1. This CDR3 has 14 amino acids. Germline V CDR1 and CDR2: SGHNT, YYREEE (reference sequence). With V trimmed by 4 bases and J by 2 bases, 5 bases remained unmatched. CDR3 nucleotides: TGTGCCAGCAGCCTTAGGACAGGAAACTATGGCTACACCTTC. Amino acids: CASSLRTGNYGYTF.